Listed here are 21 T cell receptor beta chains from one sample, sequenced in a study of siplizumab effects on memory and regulatory T cells. Assay: immunoSEQ multiplex PCR; the TCRdb copy retains only in-frame clones and omits some. The table shows 75,000 to 95,000 clones, with 85% to 90% occurring only once. The specimen sequenced was CD4+ T cells sorted from blood. The receptors here all came from a human donor in good health.

The gene calls are TRBV19 and TRBJ2-1; TRBD2 agrees at 8 bases. Germline V lookup: CDR1 LNHDA, CDR2 SQIVND (reference sequence). With V trimmed by 4 bases and J by 1 base, 6 bases remained unmatched. The CDR3 covers 16 residues. The CDR3: CASSRNSGVSYNEQFF. The CDR3 nucleotides are TGTGCCAGTAGTAGAAATAGCGGGGTATCCTACAATGAGCAGTTCTTC.

The chain uses TRBV7-2 and TRBJ2-5; TRBD2 might be the D (6 bases). Germline assignment: CDR1 SGHTA and CDR2 FQGNSA. The V end was cut by 3 bases, the J end by 2 bases, with 10 bases between. The CDR3 is 14 amino acids. The CDR3 sequence is CASSFSRGQETQYF. CDR3 nucleotide sequence: TGTGCCAGCAGCTTTTCGCGGGGACAAGAGACCCAGTACTTC.

This clone was seen once. The J gene is TRBJ2-7, the V gene TRBV11-2, with TRBD2 matching over 13 bases. This CDR3 comprises 15 residues. CDR1 and CDR2 from the germline V gene are SGHAT and FQNNGV. Trimming at V came to 5 bases and at J to 7 bases, leaving 8 bases not matched to a gene. The CDR3 reads CASSAGLAGVWEQYF. The CDR3 nucleotides read TGTGCCAGCAGCGCCGGACTAGCGGGAGTTTGGGAGCAGTACTTC.

The chain has TRBV29-1 and TRBJ2-1; 7 nucleotides agree with TRBD2. V dropped 8 bases and J dropped 7; count of bases not matched to a gene: 11. CDR1 and CDR2 (germline): SQVTM, ANQGSEA. This CDR3 is 13 amino acids long. CDR3 bases: TGCAGCCACCCAGCGGGAACTCAAAATGAGCAGTTCTTC. It translates to CSHPAGTQNEQFF.

The chain links TRBV18 to TRBJ2-5; D gene uncertain. Trimming removed 3 bases from V and 0 bases from J, with 8 bases in between. Germline CDR1 and CDR2: KGHSH and LQKENI. This CDR3 contains 14 residues. The CDR3 is CASSPPGNQETQYF. The CDR3 DNA follows: TGTGCCAGCTCACCCCCTGGTAACCAAGAGACCCAGTACTTC.

V and J are TRBV7-2 and TRBJ1-1; D might be TRBD1 (6 bases). This CDR3 has 16 residues. In germline, CDR1 is SGHTA, CDR2 FQGNSA. V dropped 4 bases and J dropped 7 bases, with 22 bases sitting between them. Here the CDR3 reads CASSWRRTEGGGEAFF. The DNA for the CDR3 is TGTGCCAGCAGCTGGCGAAGGACAGAAGGAGGGGGTGAAGCTTTCTTT.

The J gene is TRBJ1-3, the V gene TRBV2, with D perhaps matching TRBD1 (6 bases). V lost 1 base and J lost 1, with 14 bases in between. The V gene's germline CDR1 is SNHLY and CDR2 FYNNEI. The CDR3 is 17 residues long. CDR3 in amino acids: CASSEDLDSPSGNTIYF. The CDR3 nucleotides are TGTGCCAGCAGTGAAGACCTGGACAGCCCGTCTGGAAACACCATATATTTT. The variable domain in full, completed from reference TRBV2 and TRBJ1-3, reads EPEVTQTPSHQVTQMGQEVILRCVPISNHLYFYWYRQILGQKVEFLVSFYNNEISEKSEIFDDQFSVERPDGSNFTLKIRSTKLEDSAMYFCASSEDLDSPSGNTIYFGEGSWLTVV.

The V call is TRBV23-1, the J call TRBJ2-2; D call uncertain. TRBV23-1 is an ORF for which the function is uncertain. V lost 0 bases and J 4 bases, leaving 15 bases between the germline ends. This CDR3 comprises 17 residues. The CDR3 coding sequence is TGCGCCAGCAGTCAATCTATCTTAGGACCGCCCACCGGGGAGCTGTTTTTT. Residues: CASSQSILGPPTGELFF.

The chain joins TRBV28 to TRBJ2-7; TRBD1 aligns across 7 bases. The J segment lost 0 bases and the V segment lost 1 base, leaving 9 bases of the junction unmatched. The CDR3 is 17 residues long. The V gene's germline CDR1 is MDHEN and CDR2 SYDVKM. The CDR3 bases are TGTGCCAGCAGTTTATTTGAGGACAGGAAGAGCTCCTACGAGCAGTACTTC. It encodes CASSLFEDRKSSYEQYF.

V usage is TRBV5-1 and J usage is TRBJ1-4, with 10 nucleotides matching TRBD1. The CDR3 covers 15 residues. V lost 0 bases, J lost 8 bases, and 4 bases stayed unmatched. CDR1 SGHRS and CDR2 YFSETQ come from the germline V gene. In DNA form, the CDR3 reads TGCGCCAGCAGCTTGGGGGACAGGGGAGGAGAAAAACTGTTTTTT. Protein sequence: CASSLGDRGGEKLFF.

The V and J genes are TRBV5-1 and TRBJ2-7; maybe TRBD2 (6 bases). The CDR3 covers 14 residues. Trimming took off 2 bases at V and 2 bases at J, with 11 bases between the two ends. The germline V gene encodes CDR1 SGHRS and CDR2 YFSETQ. The CDR3 is CASSFAGPTYEQYF. The DNA for the CDR3 is TGCGCCAGCAGCTTCGCGGGGCCGACCTACGAGCAGTACTTC.

The J gene is TRBJ1-1, the V gene TRBV15; no clear D. This CDR3 region has 12 residues. The germline V and J ends were trimmed by 3 bases and 3 bases, with 5 bases remaining between them. CDR1 LNHNV and CDR2 YYDKDF come from the germline V gene (reference sequence). The CDR3 DNA sequence: TGTGCCACCAGCAGGAAAGACACTGAAGCTTTCTTT. Translated: CATSRKDTEAFF.

The gene calls are TRBV5-4 and TRBJ2-5; 12 bases are shared with TRBD1. CDR1 is SGHNT and CDR2 is YYREEE in the germline V gene (reference sequence). This CDR3 contains 16 residues. Losses at the gene ends were 4 bases for V and 5 bases for J; bases not matched to a gene: 9. DNA of the CDR3: TGTGCCAGCAGCCCGGGACAGGGGGCGCGAATGGAGACCCAGTACTTC. Its protein product is CASSPGQGARMETQYF.

This chain links TRBV30 with TRBJ2-3; D may be TRBD1 (6 bases). The V gene lost 0 bases and the J gene lost 2 bases, with 12 bases spanning the gap. Germline values: CDR1 GTSNPN, CDR2 SVGIG (reference sequence). This CDR3 has 15 residues. The DNA of the CDR3 is TGTGCCTGGAGTGTACCACAGGGTATCACAGATACGCAGTATTTT. This encodes CAWSVPQGITDTQYF.

J is TRBJ2-2 and V is TRBV7-3; D possibly corresponds to TRBD2 (5 bases). Germline V gene data show CDR1 as SGHTA and CDR2 as FQGTGA. This CDR3 comprises 16 residues. Trimming cost V 2 bases and J 1 base, with 11 bases left between them. The CDR3 loop reads CASSLLPAVNTGELFF. CDR3 coding DNA: TGTGCCAGCAGCTTACTTCCAGCGGTGAACACCGGGGAGCTGTTTTTT.

This rearrangement joins TRBV19 to TRBJ2-1; 13 bases map to TRBD2. V lost 2 bases and J lost 6; bases outside the gene matches: 10. The CDR3 has 18 amino acids. Germline values: CDR1 LNHDA, CDR2 SQIVND (reference sequence). CDR3 loop: CASSIPYRTSGRANEQFF. For the CDR3, the DNA is TGTGCCAGTAGTATACCATACCGTACTAGCGGGAGGGCCAATGAGCAGTTCTTC.

V is TRBV10-3 and J is TRBJ2-1, with D possibly TRBD1 on 5 matching bases. This CDR3 has 14 residues. Trimming pared 8 bases from V and 6 bases from J, leaving 17 bases between. Germline V gene sequence: CDR1 ENHRY, CDR2 SYGVKD. The CDR3 region has the DNA TGTGCCATCGGTAAAACAGAGACAGTCAATGAGCAGTTCTTC. This sequence encodes CAIGKTETVNEQFF.

This clone was observed a few times. The rearrangement joins TRBV7-9 to TRBJ2-2; D gene unclear. Germline CDR1 and CDR2: SEHNR and FQNEAQ (reference sequence). This CDR3 is built from 15 residues. The V and J ends lost 3 bases and 0 bases respectively, with 8 bases between them. Here the CDR3 reads CASSFGITNTGELFF. The CDR3, as DNA: TGTGCCAGCAGCTTTGGGATCACGAACACCGGGGAGCTGTTTTTT. The variable domain in full, completed from reference TRBV7-9 and TRBJ2-2, reads DTGVSQNPRHKITKRGQNVTFRCDPISEHNRLYWYRQTLGQGPEFLTYFQNEAQLEKSRLLSDRFSAERPKGSFSTLEIQRTEQGDSAMYLCASSFGITNTGELFFGEGSRLTVL.

V gene TRBV7-3 combines with J gene TRBJ2-4; 7 positions match TRBD1. CDR3 size: 17 residues. The germline V gene encodes CDR1 SGHTA and CDR2 FQGTGA. The V and J ends lost 3 bases and 0 bases, in that order; junction bases with no gene match: 8. DNA for the CDR3: TGTGCCAGCAGCTTTAGGGGGCCCGCGGGAGCCAAAAACATTCAGTACTTC. It specifies CASSFRGPAGAKNIQYF.

The chain combines TRBV15 with TRBJ2-7, with D unresolved. CDR1 is LNHNV, CDR2 YYDKDF, per germline (reference sequence). The CDR3 sequence is 15 residues long. V was clipped by 1 base and J by 0 bases, with 10 bases between them. CDR3 nucleotides: TGTGCCACCAGCAGAGGTCTAGGGATCTCCTACGAGCAGTACTTC. This gives the protein CATSRGLGISYEQYF.

The chain is built from TRBV18 and TRBJ1-5, with TRBD1 as a possible D gene (6 bases). The V gene lost 6 bases and the J gene lost 6 bases, with 12 bases spanning the gap. The CDR3 is made up of 13 amino acids. Germline V gene lookup returns CDR1 KGHSH and CDR2 LQKENI. CDR3: CASSQGGVQPQHF. The CDR3 coding sequence is TGTGCCAGCTCCCAAGGGGGGGTTCAGCCCCAGCATTTT.